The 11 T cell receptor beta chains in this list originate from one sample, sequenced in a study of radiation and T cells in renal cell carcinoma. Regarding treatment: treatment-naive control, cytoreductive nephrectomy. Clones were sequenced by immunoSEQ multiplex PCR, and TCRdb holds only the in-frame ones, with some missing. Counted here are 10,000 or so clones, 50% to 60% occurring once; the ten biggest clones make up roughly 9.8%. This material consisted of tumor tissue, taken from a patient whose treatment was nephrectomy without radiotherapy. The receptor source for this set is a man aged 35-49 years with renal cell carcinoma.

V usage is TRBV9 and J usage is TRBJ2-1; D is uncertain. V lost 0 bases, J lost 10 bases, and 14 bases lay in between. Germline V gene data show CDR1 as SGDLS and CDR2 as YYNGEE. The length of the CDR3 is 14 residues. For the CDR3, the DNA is TGTGCCAGCAGCGTAGGGTCTCGGGCTGGGGAGCAGTTCTTC. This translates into CASSVGSRAGEQFF.

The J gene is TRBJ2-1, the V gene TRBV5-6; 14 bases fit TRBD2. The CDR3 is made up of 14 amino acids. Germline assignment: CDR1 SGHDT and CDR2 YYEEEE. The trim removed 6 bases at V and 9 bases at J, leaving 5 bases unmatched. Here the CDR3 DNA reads TGTGCCAGCATCGGGACTAGCGGGAGCGGTGAGCAGTTCTTC. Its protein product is CASIGTSGSGEQFF.

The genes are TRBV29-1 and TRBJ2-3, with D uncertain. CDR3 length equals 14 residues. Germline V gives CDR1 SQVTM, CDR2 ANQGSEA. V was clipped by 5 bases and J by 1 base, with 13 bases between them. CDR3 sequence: CSVQFLHRTDTQYF. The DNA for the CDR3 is TGCAGCGTTCAATTCCTTCACCGCACAGATACGCAGTATTTT.

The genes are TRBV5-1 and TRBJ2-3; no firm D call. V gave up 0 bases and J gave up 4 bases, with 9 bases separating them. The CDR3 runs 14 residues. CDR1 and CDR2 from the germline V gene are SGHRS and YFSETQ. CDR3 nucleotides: TGCGCCAGCAGCTTGGCGGAGAGGCCAGATACGCAGTATTTT. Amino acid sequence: CASSLAERPDTQYF.

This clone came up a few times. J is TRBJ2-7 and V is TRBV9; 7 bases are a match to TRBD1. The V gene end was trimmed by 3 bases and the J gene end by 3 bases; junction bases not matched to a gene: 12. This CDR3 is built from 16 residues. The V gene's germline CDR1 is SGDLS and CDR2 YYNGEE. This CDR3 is CASSAPTDRENYEQYF. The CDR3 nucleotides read TGTGCCAGCAGCGCCCCAACAGACAGGGAGAACTACGAGCAGTACTTC.

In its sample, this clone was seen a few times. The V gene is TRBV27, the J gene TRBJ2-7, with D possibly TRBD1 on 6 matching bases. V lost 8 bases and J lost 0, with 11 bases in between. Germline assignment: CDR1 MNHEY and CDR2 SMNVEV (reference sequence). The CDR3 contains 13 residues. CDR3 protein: CASGKDSSYEQYF. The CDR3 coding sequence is TGTGCCAGCGGCAAGGACAGCTCCTACGAGCAGTACTTC.

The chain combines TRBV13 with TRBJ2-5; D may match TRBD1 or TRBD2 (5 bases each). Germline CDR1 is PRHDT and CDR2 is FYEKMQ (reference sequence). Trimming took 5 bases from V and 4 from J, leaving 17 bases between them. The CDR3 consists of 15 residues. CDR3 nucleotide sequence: TGTGCCAGCAGCGCAGGTCGAGGGGATTTAGAGACCCAGTACTTC. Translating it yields CASSAGRGDLETQYF.

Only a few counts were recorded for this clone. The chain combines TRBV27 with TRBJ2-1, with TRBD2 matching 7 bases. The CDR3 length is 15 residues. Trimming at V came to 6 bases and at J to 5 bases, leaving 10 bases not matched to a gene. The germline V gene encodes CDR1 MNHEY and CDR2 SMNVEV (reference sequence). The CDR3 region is CASSYRDYRNNEQFF. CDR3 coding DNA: TGTGCCAGCAGCTACCGGGACTACAGAAACAATGAGCAGTTCTTC.

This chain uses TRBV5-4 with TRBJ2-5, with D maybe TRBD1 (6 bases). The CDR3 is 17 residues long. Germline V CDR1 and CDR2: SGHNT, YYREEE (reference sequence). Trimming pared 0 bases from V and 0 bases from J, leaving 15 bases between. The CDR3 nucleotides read TGTGCCAGCAGCTTGGGGGGGCGACAGACGTACCAAGAGACCCAGTACTTC. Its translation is CASSLGGRQTYQETQYF.

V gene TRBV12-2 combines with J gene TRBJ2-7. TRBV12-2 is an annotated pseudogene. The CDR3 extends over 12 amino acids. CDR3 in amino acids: CASRLVVCQPYF. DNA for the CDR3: TGTGCAAGTCGCTTAGTCGTCTGCCAACCGTACTTC.

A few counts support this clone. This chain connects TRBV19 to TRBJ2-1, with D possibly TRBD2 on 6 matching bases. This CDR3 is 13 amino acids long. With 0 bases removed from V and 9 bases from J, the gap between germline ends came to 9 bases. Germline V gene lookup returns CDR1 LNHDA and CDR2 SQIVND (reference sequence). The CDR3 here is CASSIEGGFEQFF. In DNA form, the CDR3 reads TGTGCCAGTAGTATAGAGGGGGGTTTTGAGCAGTTCTTC.